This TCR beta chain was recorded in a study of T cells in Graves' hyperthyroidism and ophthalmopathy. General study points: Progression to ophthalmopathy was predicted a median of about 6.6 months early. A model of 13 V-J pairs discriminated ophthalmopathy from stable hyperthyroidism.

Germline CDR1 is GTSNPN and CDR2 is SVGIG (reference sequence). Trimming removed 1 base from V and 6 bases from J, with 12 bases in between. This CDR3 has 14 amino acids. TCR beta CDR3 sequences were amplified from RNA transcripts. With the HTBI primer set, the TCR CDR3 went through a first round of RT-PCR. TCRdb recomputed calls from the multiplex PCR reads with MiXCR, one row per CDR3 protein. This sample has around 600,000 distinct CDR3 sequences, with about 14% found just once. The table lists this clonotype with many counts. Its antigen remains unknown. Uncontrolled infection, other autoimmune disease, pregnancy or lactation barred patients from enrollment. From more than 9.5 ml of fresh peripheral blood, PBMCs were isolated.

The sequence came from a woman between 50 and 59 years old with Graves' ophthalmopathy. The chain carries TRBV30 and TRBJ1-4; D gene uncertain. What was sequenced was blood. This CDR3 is CAWSEAGGHEKLFF. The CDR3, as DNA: TGTGCCTGGAGTGAGGCGGGAGGACATGAAAAACTGTTTTTT.